The 20 T cell receptor beta chains below come from one sample, sequenced in a study of T-cell reconstitution after alpha-beta-depleted transplantation in children. The authors prepared the TCRbeta library with unique molecular identifiers. Each CDR3 protein is one row after TCRdb ran MiXCR on the PCR reads. The sample lists 250,000 to 400,000 distinct CDR3 sequences, roughly 25% occurring once. The source material was PBMCs, mostly from graft donor cells, sampled 180 days after TCRalphabeta/CD19-depleted stem cell transplant. The receptor set was obtained from a male patient between 10 and 17 years old who had a stem cell transplant for acute lymphoblastic leukemia, so the T cells may come from the graft donor.

The rearrangement links TRBV7-6 to TRBJ2-7; no firm D call. V lost 5 bases, J lost 4 bases, and 6 bases lay in between. Germline CDR1 SGHVS, CDR2 FNYEAQ. The CDR3 covers 11 residues. The CDR3 bases are TGTGCCAGCAGCATGGGTTACGAGCAGTACTTC. Encoded protein: CASSMGYEQYF.

This clonotype occurred a few times. The chain employs TRBV15 and TRBJ2-3; tentative D call: TRBD2 (6 bases). V was pared by 1 base and J by 2 bases, with 13 bases between. Germline V gene sequence: CDR1 LNHNV, CDR2 YYDKDF (reference sequence). The length of the CDR3 is 16 residues. The CDR3 DNA reads TGTGCCACCAGCAGAGGGGAAACTAGCACCACAGATACGCAGTATTTT. Its translation is CATSRGETSTTDTQYF.

V and J are TRBV27 and TRBJ2-7, with D perhaps TRBD2 (6 bases). There are 11 residues in the CDR3. The germline CDR1 and CDR2 sequences are MNHEY and SMNVEV (reference sequence). V lost 6 bases and J 6 bases, leaving 9 bases between the germline ends. The CDR3 coding sequence is TGTGCCAGCAGCATCGGGGGCGAGCAGTACTTC. Protein sequence: CASSIGGEQYF.

CDR3 protein: CASSPVPGELFF. The DNA for the CDR3 is TGTGCCAGCAGCCCGGTCCCCGGGGAGCTGTTTTTT. This chain links TRBV7-3 with TRBJ2-2, with D hard to call. The CDR3 extends over 12 amino acids. Germline CDR1 is SGHTA and CDR2 is FQGTGA. V lost 5 bases and J lost 6, with 7 bases in between.

The J gene is TRBJ2-7, the V gene TRBV5-6; tentative D call: TRBD1 (6 bases). V was shortened by 4 bases and J by 4 bases, with 15 bases between the two germline ends. The CDR3 extends over 14 amino acids. The germline CDR1 and CDR2 sequences are SGHDT and YYEEEE. Here the CDR3 DNA reads TGTGCCAGCAGCGCAGACCAGGGGCTTTACGAGCAGTACTTC. This encodes CASSADQGLYEQYF.

This clonotype was counted between two and nine times. J is TRBJ2-1 and V is TRBV9; 10 bases agree with TRBD2. The CDR3 spans 17 residues. Unmatched junction bases numbered 7, after V lost 3 bases and J lost 1 base. Germline V CDR1 and CDR2: SGDLS, YYNGEE. The CDR3 region has the DNA TGTGCCAGCAGCGAGGGGATAGCGGGAGGTTCCTACAATGAGCAGTTCTTC. Protein: CASSEGIAGGSYNEQFF.

The chain links TRBV5-1 to TRBJ2-2; D gene unclear. The V and J ends lost 1 base and 0 bases respectively, with 7 bases between them. Germline values: CDR1 SGHRS, CDR2 YFSETQ. This CDR3 is built from 15 residues. Here the CDR3 reads CASSLLKANTGELFF. The CDR3 DNA sequence: TGCGCCAGCAGCTTGTTGAAGGCGAACACCGGGGAGCTGTTTTTT.

This clonotype was detected a few times. The J gene is TRBJ2-7, the V gene TRBV6-5, with D perhaps matching TRBD2 (5 bases). This CDR3 region has 14 residues. V lost 2 bases and J lost 3, with 11 bases in between. Germline V gene sequence: CDR1 MNHEY, CDR2 SVGAGI. CDR3 sequence (DNA): TGTGCCAGCAGTTACGTCGGGGTCGGCTACGAGCAGTACTTC. Protein sequence: CASSYVGVGYEQYF.

The chain uses TRBV10-1 and TRBJ2-3, with D uncertain. V was cut by 3 bases and J by 10 bases, with 14 bases left in between. CDR3 length equals 13 residues. Germline values: CDR1 WNHNN, CDR2 SYGVQD (reference sequence). The CDR3 DNA follows: TGCGCCAGCAGTGACTTCCCCAAAGAGTCGCAGTATTTT. It yields the protein CASSDFPKESQYF.

The sample holds a few counts of this clonotype. This chain connects TRBV6-5 to TRBJ2-2; 12 nucleotides match TRBD1. Looked up from germline, CDR1 is MNHEY and CDR2 is SVGAGI. The CDR3 contains 18 residues. The V and J ends lost 4 bases and 6 bases, in that order; junction bases with no gene match: 12. This CDR3 reads CASSSSGTGGAGPGELFF. The CDR3 nucleotides are TGTGCCAGCAGTTCCTCCGGGACAGGGGGCGCAGGCCCCGGGGAGCTGTTTTTT.

The rearrangement links TRBV29-1 to TRBJ2-7; TRBD2 matches at 11 bases. V was clipped by 4 bases and J by 1 base; unmatched bases: 3. The CDR3 is 14 residues long. Looked up from germline, CDR1 is SQVTM and CDR2 is ANQGSEA. The CDR3 loop is CSVAGLAASYEQYF. In nucleotides, the CDR3 is TGCAGCGTTGCGGGACTAGCGGCATCCTACGAGCAGTACTTC.

This clonotype was seen a few times. The chain combines TRBV5-1 with TRBJ2-5, with a tentative D call TRBD1 (6 bases). V lost 4 bases to trimming and J lost 0 bases, with 13 bases between them. The CDR3 length is 15 residues. CDR1 and CDR2 (germline): SGHRS, YFSETQ. The CDR3 DNA is TGCGCCAGCAGCCCGGGACATCCGTACCAAGAGACCCAGTACTTC. Its protein is CASSPGHPYQETQYF.

The chain links TRBV12-3 or TRBV12-4 to TRBJ2-5; D perhaps matches TRBD2 (7 bases). This CDR3 is 14 amino acids long. Between the trimmed V and J ends, which lost 7 bases and 4 bases, there was a span of 16 bases. CDR3 sequence (DNA): TGTGCCAGCACCACTAGGGGGGGAGGAGAGACCCAGTACTTC. It codes for CASTTRGGGETQYF.

The chain is built from TRBV5-1 and TRBJ2-7, with 8 bases identical to TRBD1. With V trimmed by 4 bases and J by 2 bases, 8 bases remained unmatched. Germline CDR1 and CDR2: SGHRS and YFSETQ. This CDR3 has 15 residues. The CDR3 bases are TGCGCCAGCAGCCAATCGGACAGGGCCCCCTACGAGCAGTACTTC. It yields the protein CASSQSDRAPYEQYF.

The rearrangement uses TRBV4-1 and TRBJ2-1; TRBD2 matches 10 bases. This CDR3 is 15 amino acids long. The V and J ends lost 3 bases and 7 bases, in that order; junction bases with no gene match: 6. Germline CDR1 reads MGHRA; CDR2 reads YSYEKL. The CDR3 sequence is CASSQSSGSLNEQFF. In nucleotides, the CDR3 is TGCGCCAGCAGCCAGTCTAGCGGGAGTCTAAATGAGCAGTTCTTC.

The chain uses TRBV11-3 and TRBJ2-1, with D hard to call. The V gene's germline CDR1 is SGHNT and CDR2 YENEEA. The V gene lost 5 bases and the J gene lost 0 bases, with 8 bases spanning the gap. This CDR3 comprises 14 residues. The CDR3 spells CASSADSSYNEQFF. The CDR3 DNA follows: TGTGCCAGCAGCGCGGATAGCTCCTACAATGAGCAGTTCTTC.

This clonotype was seen more than once but under ten times. The V gene is TRBV6-1, the J gene TRBJ2-5; D might be TRBD2 (6 bases). The V end lost 6 bases, the J end lost 5 bases, and 16 bases lay between the germline ends. CDR1 is MNHNS, CDR2 SASEGT, per germline. This CDR3 is 14 amino acids long. The CDR3 loop reads CASSEKGGMETQYF. CDR3 in DNA: TGTGCCAGCAGCGAGAAGGGAGGTATGGAGACCCAGTACTTC.

The chain recombines TRBV5-5 with TRBJ2-7; TRBD1 aligns across 9 bases. Looked up from germline, CDR1 is SGHKS and CDR2 is YYEKEE (reference sequence). The junction had 7 bases not matched to a gene; V was cut back by 4 bases and J by 5 bases. The CDR3 runs to 14 residues. The CDR3 DNA reads TGTGCCAGCAGCCCCTGGGGACAGGGAAACGAGCAGTACTTC. Translated: CASSPWGQGNEQYF.

The rearrangement uses TRBV7-6 and TRBJ2-1; TRBD1 aligns across 10 bases. The CDR3 contains 15 residues. The germline gives CDR1 SGHVS, CDR2 FNYEAQ. Unmatched junction bases numbered 10, after V lost 5 bases and J lost 9 bases. CDR3 protein: CASSPGTGDLSEQFF. In DNA, the CDR3 is TGTGCCAGCAGCCCCGGGACAGGGGATTTGAGTGAGCAGTTCTTC.

This clonotype has only a few counts. The CDR3 bases are TGTGCCAGCAGCTTATTCTTAACCGCCACAGATACGCAGTATTTT. It is translated as CASSLFLTATDTQYF. This rearrangement joins TRBV7-9 to TRBJ2-3; D unresolved. The CDR3 runs 15 residues. Germline V lookup: CDR1 SEHNR, CDR2 FQNEAQ (reference sequence). Trimming removed 2 bases at V and 2 bases at J, with 11 bases between.